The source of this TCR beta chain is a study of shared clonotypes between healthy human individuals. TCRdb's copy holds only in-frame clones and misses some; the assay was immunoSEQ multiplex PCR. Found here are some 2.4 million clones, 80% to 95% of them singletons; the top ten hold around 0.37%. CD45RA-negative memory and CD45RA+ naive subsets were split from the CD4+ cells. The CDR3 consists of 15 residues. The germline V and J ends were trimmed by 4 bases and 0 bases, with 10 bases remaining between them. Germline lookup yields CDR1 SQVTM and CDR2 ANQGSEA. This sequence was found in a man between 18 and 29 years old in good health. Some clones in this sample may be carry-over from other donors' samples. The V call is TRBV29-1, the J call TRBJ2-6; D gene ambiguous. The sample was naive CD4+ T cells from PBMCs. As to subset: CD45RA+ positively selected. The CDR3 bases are TGCAGCGTTGGGAAAGGTAGCTCTGGGGCCAACGTCCTGACTTTC. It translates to CSVGKGSSGANVLTF.